The T cell receptor (beta chain) described here comes from a study of blood T cell repertoires in COVID-19. Sequenced by immunoSEQ multiplex PCR; TCRdb stores in-frame clones only, minus some. The sample records approximately 100,000 clones, roughly 85% being singletons. Trimming shortened V by 5 bases and J by 1 base, and 12 bases separated the two germline ends. The germline V gene has CDR1 MRHNA and CDR2 SNTAGT. CDR3 length: 15 residues. This chain uses TRBV6-4 with TRBJ2-1, with D hard to call. Sequencing was carried out using peripheral blood. The TCR was taken from a woman aged 65 to 85 with active or convalescent COVID-19. CDR3 region: CASSQTLKSYNEQFF. CDR3 bases: TGTGCCAGCAGTCAAACTTTGAAATCCTACAATGAGCAGTTCTTC.